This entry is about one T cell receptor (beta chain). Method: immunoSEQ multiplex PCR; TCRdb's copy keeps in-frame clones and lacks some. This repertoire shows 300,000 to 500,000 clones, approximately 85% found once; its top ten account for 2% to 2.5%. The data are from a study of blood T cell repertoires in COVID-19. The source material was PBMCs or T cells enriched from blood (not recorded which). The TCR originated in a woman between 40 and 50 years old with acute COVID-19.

CDR3 residues: CASSQSSGLETQYF. CDR3 nucleotide sequence: TGTGCCAGCAGCCAATCATCTGGGCTGGAGACCCAGTACTTC. The chain recombines TRBV4-2 with TRBJ2-5; unclear D gene. Trimming left V 2 bases short and J 5 bases short, with 12 bases between. Germline assignment: CDR1 LGHNA and CDR2 YNFKEQ. This CDR3 comprises 14 residues.